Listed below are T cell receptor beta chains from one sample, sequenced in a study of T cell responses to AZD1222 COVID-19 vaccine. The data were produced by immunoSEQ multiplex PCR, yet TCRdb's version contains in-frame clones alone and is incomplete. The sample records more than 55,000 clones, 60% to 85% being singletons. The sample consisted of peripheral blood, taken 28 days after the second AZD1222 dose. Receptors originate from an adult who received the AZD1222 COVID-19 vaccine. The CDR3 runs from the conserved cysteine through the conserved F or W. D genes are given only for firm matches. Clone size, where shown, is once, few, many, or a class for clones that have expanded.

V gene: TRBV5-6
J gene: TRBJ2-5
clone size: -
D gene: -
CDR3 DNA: TGTGCCAGCAGCTGGGGGCAAGAGACCCAGTACTTC
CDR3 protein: CASSWGQETQYF

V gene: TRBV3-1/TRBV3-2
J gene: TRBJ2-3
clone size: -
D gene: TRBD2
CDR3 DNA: TGTGCCAGCAGCCATACGCCTGGGGGGGTTACTGTTAGCACAGATACGCAGTATTTT
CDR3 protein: CASSHTPGGVTVSTDTQYF

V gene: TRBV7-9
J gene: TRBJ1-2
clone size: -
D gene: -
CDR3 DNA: TGTGCCAGCAGCTTACCAGGGAATGGCTACACCTTC
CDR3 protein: CASSLPGNGYTF

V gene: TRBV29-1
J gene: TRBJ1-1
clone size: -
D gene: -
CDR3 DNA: TGCAGCGGCAAGCGGGGGATGGACACTGAAGCTTTCTTT
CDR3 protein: CSGKRGMDTEAFF

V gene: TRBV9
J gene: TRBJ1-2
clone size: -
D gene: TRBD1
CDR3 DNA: TGTGCCAGCAGCGGACAGGGAAACTATGGCTACACCTTC
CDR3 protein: CASSGQGNYGYTF

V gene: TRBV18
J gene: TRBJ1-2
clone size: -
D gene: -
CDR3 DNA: TGTGCCAGCTCACCACCGAATGGGTGGGGCGGCTACACCTTC
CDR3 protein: CASSPPNGWGGYTF

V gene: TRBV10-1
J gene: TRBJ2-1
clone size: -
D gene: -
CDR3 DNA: TGCGCCAGCAGTGAGCAGATCGCCTACAATGAGCAGTTCTTC
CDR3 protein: CASSEQIAYNEQFF

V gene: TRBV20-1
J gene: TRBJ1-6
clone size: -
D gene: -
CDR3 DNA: TGCAGTGCTAGTCCAGGGATGGATTCACCCCTCCACTTT
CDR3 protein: CSASPGMDSPLHF

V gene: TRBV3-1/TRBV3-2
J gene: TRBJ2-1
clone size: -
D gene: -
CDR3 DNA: TGTGCCAGCAGCCGGGGGTACTCCTACAATGAGCAGTTCTTC
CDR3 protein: CASSRGYSYNEQFF

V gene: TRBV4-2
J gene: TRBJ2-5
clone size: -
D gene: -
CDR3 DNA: TGTGCCAGCAGCCAAGGACAGTTACAAGAGACCCAGTACTTC
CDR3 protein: CASSQGQLQETQYF

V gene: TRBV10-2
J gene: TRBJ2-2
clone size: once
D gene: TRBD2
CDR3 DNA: TGCGCCAGCAGTGACCCGGGCGGGGGGGCCGGCGGGGAGCTGTTTTTT
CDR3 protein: CASSDPGGGAGGELFF

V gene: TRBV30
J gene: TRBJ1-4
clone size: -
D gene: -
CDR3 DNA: TGTGCCTGGGACCGGGGGGCGCATCGTGAAAAACTGTTTTTT
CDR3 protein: CAWDRGAHREKLFF

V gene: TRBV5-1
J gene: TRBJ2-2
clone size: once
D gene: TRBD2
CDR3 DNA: TGCGCCAGCAGCCCGGGACTACTTAACACCGGGGAGCTGTTTTTT
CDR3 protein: CASSPGLLNTGELFF

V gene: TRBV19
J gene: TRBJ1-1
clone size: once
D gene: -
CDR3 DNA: TGTGCCAGTAGTATGGGGGGAGGGACTGAAGCTTTCTTT
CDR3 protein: CASSMGGGTEAFF

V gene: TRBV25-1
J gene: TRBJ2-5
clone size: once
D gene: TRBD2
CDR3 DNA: TGTGCCAGCAGTGAAACAGCAGGGACGGGGGGTGGTGAGACCCAGTACTTC
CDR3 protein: CASSETAGTGGGETQYF

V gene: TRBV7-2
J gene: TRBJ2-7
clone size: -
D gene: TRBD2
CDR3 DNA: TGTGCCAGCAGCTTAGTAGGGGCTAGCGGAACCTACGAGCAGTACTTC
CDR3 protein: CASSLVGASGTYEQYF

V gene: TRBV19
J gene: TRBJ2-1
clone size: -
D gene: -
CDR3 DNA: TGTGCCAGTAGGGCGGAAGGAGCGGGTTACAATGAGCAGTTCTTC
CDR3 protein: CASRAEGAGYNEQFF

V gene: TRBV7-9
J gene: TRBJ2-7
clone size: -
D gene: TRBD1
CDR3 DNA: TGTGCCAGCAGCAAGCCGGGACAGCCCTACGAGCAGTACTTC
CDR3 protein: CASSKPGQPYEQYF

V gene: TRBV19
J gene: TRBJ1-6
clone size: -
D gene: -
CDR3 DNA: TGTGCCAGTAGCCCCGCGGTCTTCTTGGGATCACCCCTCCACTTT
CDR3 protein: CASSPAVFLGSPLHF

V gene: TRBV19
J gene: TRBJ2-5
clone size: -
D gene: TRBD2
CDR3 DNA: TGTGCCAGTAGTATGGGTCAGGCGGGGGGGCAAGAGACCCAGTACTTC
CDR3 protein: CASSMGQAGGQETQYF

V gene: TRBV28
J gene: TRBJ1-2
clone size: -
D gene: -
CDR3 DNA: TGTGCCAGCAGACCGACAGCTTACTATGGCTACACCTTC
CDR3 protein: CASRPTAYYGYTF

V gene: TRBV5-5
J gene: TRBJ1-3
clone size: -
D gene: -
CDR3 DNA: TGTGCCAGCAGCTCTGGACCGGACTCTGGAAACACCATATATTTT
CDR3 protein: CASSSGPDSGNTIYF

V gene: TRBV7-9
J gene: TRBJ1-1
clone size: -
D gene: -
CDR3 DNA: TGTGCCAGCAGCTTCCAGCAGGACACTGAAGCTTTCTTT
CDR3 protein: CASSFQQDTEAFF

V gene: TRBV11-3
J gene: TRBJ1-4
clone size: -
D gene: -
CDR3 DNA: TGTGCCAGCAGCTTGCACTCGGGTAGGGGAAGGGGTGAAAAACTGTTTTTT
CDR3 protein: CASSLHSGRGRGEKLFF

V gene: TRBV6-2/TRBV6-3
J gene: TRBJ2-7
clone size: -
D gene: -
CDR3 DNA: TGTGCCAGCAGCTGGGCCGGGACGGACCAGTACTTC
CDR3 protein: CASSWAGTDQYF

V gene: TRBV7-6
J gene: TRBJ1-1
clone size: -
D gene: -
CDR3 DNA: TGTGCCAGCAGTTCCGAGGTTAGCGGGACTGAAGCTTTCTTT
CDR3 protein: CASSSEVSGTEAFF

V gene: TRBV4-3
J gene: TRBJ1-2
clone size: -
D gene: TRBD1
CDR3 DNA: TGCGCCAGCAGCCCAGAACAGGGGCGGTATGGCTACACCTTC
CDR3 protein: CASSPEQGRYGYTF

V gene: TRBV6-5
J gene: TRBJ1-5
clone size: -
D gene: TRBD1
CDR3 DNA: TGTGCCAGCAGTACCGACAGGGGTCAGCCCCAGCATTTT
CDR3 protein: CASSTDRGQPQHF

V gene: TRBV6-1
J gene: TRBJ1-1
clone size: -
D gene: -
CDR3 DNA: TGTGCCAGCAGTGAAGCGCGCCCGAACACTGAAGCTTTCTTT
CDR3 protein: CASSEARPNTEAFF

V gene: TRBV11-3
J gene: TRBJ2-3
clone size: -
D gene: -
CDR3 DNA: TGTGCCAGCAGCGCCAGGGGATTCACAGATACGCAGTATTTT
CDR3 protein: CASSARGFTDTQYF

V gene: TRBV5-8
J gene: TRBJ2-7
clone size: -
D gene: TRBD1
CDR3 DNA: TGTGCCAGCAGCTTGGATCTGGGACAGGCAACCTACGAGCAGTACTTC
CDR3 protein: CASSLDLGQATYEQYF

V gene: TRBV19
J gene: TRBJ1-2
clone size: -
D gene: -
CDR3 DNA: TGTGCCAGTAGTATAGAACCAGTGCGGGGGTATGGCTACACCTTC
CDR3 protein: CASSIEPVRGYGYTF

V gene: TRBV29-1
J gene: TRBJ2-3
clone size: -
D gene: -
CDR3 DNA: TGCAGCGTACGAGTGGCTGGGAGCACAGATACGCAGTATTTT
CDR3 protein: CSVRVAGSTDTQYF

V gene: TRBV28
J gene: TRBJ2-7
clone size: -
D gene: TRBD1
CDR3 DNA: TGTGCCAGCAGTTTGACAGGGGTTCGCTCCTACGAGCAGTACTTC
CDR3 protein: CASSLTGVRSYEQYF

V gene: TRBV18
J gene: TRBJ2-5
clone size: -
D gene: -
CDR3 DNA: TGTGCCAGCTCACCGTTTAACGGGGACCAAGAGACCCAGTACTTC
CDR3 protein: CASSPFNGDQETQYF

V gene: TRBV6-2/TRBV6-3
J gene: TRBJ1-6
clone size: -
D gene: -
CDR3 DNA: TGTGCCAGCAGTCCATGGGAAAGTAATTCACCCCTCCACTTT
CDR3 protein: CASSPWESNSPLHF

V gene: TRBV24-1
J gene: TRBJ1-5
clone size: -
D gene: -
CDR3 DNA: TGTGCCACCAAACAGCCTTATAGCAATCAGCCCCAGCATTTT
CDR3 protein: CATKQPYSNQPQHF

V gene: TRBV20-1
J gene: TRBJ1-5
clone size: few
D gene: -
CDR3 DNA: TGCAGTGCTAGTCGCGGCACCGATAGCAATCAGCCCCAGCATTTT
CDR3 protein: CSASRGTDSNQPQHF